The 16 T cell receptor beta chains reported below all come from one sample, sequenced in a study of T cells in Graves' hyperthyroidism and ophthalmopathy. The source material, RNA transcripts, was used to amplify TCR beta CDR3 regions. HTBI primers were the set used in a first-round RT-PCR of the TCR CDR3. TCRdb processed the multiplex PCR reads anew with MiXCR; each CDR3 protein has one entry. The sample contains around 300,000 distinct CDR3 sequences, roughly 13% of which appear only once. Material for sequencing was blood. The receptors shown here come from a woman aged 30 to 39 with Graves' hyperthyroidism that later progressed to Graves' ophthalmopathy.

The CDR3 nucleotides read TGTGCCAGCAGTTTCGGTGGGAGACTTGGGGAAGAGCAGTACTTC. Residues: CASSFGGRLGEEQYF. The V call is TRBV12-3 or TRBV12-4, the J call TRBJ2-7; D may be TRBD2 (5 bases). The CDR3 runs 15 residues. Trimming removed 3 bases from V and 7 bases from J, with 19 bases in between.

This clonotype was recorded a few times. This chain connects TRBV6-1 to TRBJ2-1, with D hard to call. The CDR3 sequence is 11 residues long. Germline V gene data show CDR1 as MNHNS and CDR2 as SASEGT. Trimming pared 6 bases from V and 6 bases from J, leaving 6 bases between. CDR3 sequence: CASRVINEQFF. For the CDR3, the DNA is TGTGCCAGCAGGGTTATCAATGAGCAGTTCTTC.

This clonotype was recorded at least ten times. Given a much more abundant clone one base away, this may be a read error. The chain joins TRBV7-2 to TRBJ2-7; D not resolved. This CDR3 has 11 amino acids. The germline V gene encodes CDR1 SGHTA and CDR2 FQGNSA. V dropped 1 base and J dropped 6 bases, with 4 bases sitting between them. CDR3 sequence: CASSLGVEQYF. The CDR3 DNA reads TGTGCCAGCAGCTTAGGGGTCGAGCAGTACTTC.

This clonotype has only a few counts. A much larger clone is a single base away; this may be a read error. The final CDR3 position lacks the conserved phenylalanine or tryptophan, pointing to a likely read error. The chain couples TRBV20-1 to TRBJ2-7, with D perhaps matching TRBD1 or TRBD2 (5 bases each). Trimming stripped 3 bases from V and 3 bases from J, with 6 bases between. The length of the CDR3 is 11 residues. Looked up from germline, CDR1 is DFQATT and CDR2 is SNEGSKA (reference sequence). DNA for the CDR3: TGCAGTGCTAGGGGGGTCTACGAGCAGTACTCC. It is translated as CSARGVYEQYS.

The chain is built from TRBV3-1 and TRBJ2-3, with 9 bases fitting TRBD2. The CDR3 spans 15 residues. The trim removed 4 bases at V and 4 bases at J, leaving 6 bases unmatched. Germline V gives CDR1 LGHDT, CDR2 YNNKEL (reference sequence). CDR3 region: CASSPAPSGADTQYF. CDR3 sequence (DNA): TGTGCCAGCAGCCCCGCACCTAGCGGGGCAGATACGCAGTATTTT.

This clonotype was seen only a few times. The chain links TRBV7-6 to TRBJ2-1, with TRBD1 identical over 7 bases. Trimming took 0 bases from V and 8 from J; bases not matched to a gene: 7. This CDR3 is 15 amino acids long. Germline V gene data show CDR1 as SGHVS and CDR2 as FNYEAQ. CDR3 residues: CASSLAVGTDHEQFF. DNA for the CDR3: TGTGCCAGCAGCTTAGCCGTGGGGACAGATCATGAGCAGTTCTTC.

This clonotype was found many times. The chain employs TRBV28 and TRBJ2-5, with 8 bases identical to TRBD2. The CDR3 has 13 amino acids. The germline gives CDR1 MDHEN, CDR2 SYDVKM. With V trimmed by 9 bases and J by 1 base, 4 bases remained unmatched. The CDR3 DNA sequence: TGTGCCAGTACTAGCGGAACCCAAGAGACCCAGTACTTC. Protein: CASTSGTQETQYF.

This clonotype was counted between two and nine times. The rearrangement links TRBV6-1 to TRBJ2-1, with unresolved D. CDR3 length: 14 amino acids. The germline CDR1 and CDR2 sequences are MNHNS and SASEGT. With 5 bases removed from V and 9 bases from J, the gap between germline ends came to 17 bases. The CDR3 sequence: CASSPRTPLSEQFF. CDR3 DNA sequence: TGTGCCAGCAGTCCCCGGACGCCTCTCAGTGAGCAGTTCTTC.

This clonotype came up many times. The chain is built from TRBV9 and TRBJ2-7, with D perhaps being TRBD1 or TRBD2 (7 bases each). V shed 2 bases and J shed 3 bases, with 15 bases lying between them. Germline V CDR1 and CDR2: SGDLS, YYNGEE. CDR3 size: 15 residues. CDR3 coding DNA: TGTGCCAGCAGCGTGGGGGGGGACAGTGACTACGAGCAGTACTTC. This sequence encodes CASSVGGDSDYEQYF.

The V and J genes are TRBV11-3 and TRBJ1-1, with D maybe TRBD1 (6 bases). Germline V lookup: CDR1 SGHNT, CDR2 YENEEA. Trimming cost V 9 bases and J 1 base, with 15 bases left between them. This CDR3 has 14 residues. The CDR3 reads CASLHWGANTEAFF. The CDR3 DNA sequence: TGTGCCAGTCTGCATTGGGGGGCGAACACTGAAGCTTTCTTT. The variable domain in full, completed from reference TRBV11-3 and TRBJ1-1, reads EAGVVQSPRYKIIEKKQPVAFWCNPISGHNTLYWYLQNLGQGPELLIRYENEEAVDDSQLPKDRFSAERLKGVDSTLKIQPAELGDSAVYLCASLHWGANTEAFFGQGTRLTVV.

This clonotype was found many times. This chain uses TRBV6-1 with TRBJ2-7; no reliable D call. The CDR3 spans 13 residues. The V end was cut by 0 bases, the J end by 4 bases, with 7 bases between. Germline-derived CDR1 and CDR2 are MNHNS and SASEGT. The CDR3 loop reads CASSEAGSYEQYF. The CDR3 DNA follows: TGTGCCAGCAGTGAAGCGGGTAGTTACGAGCAGTACTTC.

The chain is built from TRBV5-4 and TRBJ2-5, with 10 bases matching TRBD2. CDR3 length: 15 residues. The ends lost 4 bases at V and 4 bases at J; junction bases unmatched: 7. Germline V gene data show CDR1 as SGHNT and CDR2 as YYREEE (reference sequence). The CDR3 coding sequence is TGTGCCAGCAGCACTAAGCGGGAGGGCCTAGAGACCCAGTACTTC. This sequence encodes CASSTKREGLETQYF. Together with reference TRBV5-4 and TRBJ2-5, the CDR3 gives the full variable domain: ETGVTQSPTHLIKTRGQQVTLRCSSQSGHNTVSWYQQALGQGPQFIFQYYREEENGRGNFPPRFSGLQFPNYSSELNVNALELDDSALYLCASSTKREGLETQYFGPGTRLLVL.

This clonotype was seen a few times. The junction and the germline gene differ at one end; a read error may be behind it. The genes are TRBV6-1 and TRBJ1-5; D is ambiguous. This CDR3 comprises 12 residues. Germline V lookup: CDR1 MNHNS, CDR2 SASEGT. Written as DNA, the CDR3 is TGTACCAGCTCCTTCCCGAATCAGCCCCAGCATTTT. Translating gives CTSSFPNQPQHF.

The chain is built from TRBV11-2 and TRBJ2-3, with 12 bases matching TRBD1. The CDR3 runs 15 residues. Germline values: CDR1 SGHAT, CDR2 FQNNGV. The ends lost 4 bases at V and 4 bases at J; junction bases unmatched: 3. For the CDR3, the DNA is TGTGCCAGCAGCTGGGGACAGGGGGCGCCAGATACGCAGTATTTT. This translates into CASSWGQGAPDTQYF.

J is TRBJ1-4 and V is TRBV11-2; D remains unclear. V was shortened by 5 bases and J by 0 bases, with 10 bases between the two germline ends. This CDR3 has 15 residues. Germline CDR1 and CDR2: SGHAT and FQNNGV. The CDR3 DNA follows: TGTGCCAGCAGCGATGGGAGGGCAACTAATGAAAAACTGTTTTTT. Residues: CASSDGRATNEKLFF.

This clonotype was detected many times. The V gene is TRBV6-1, the J gene TRBJ2-7, with a possible D match to TRBD1 (6 bases). V was trimmed by 5 bases and J by 7 bases, leaving 18 bases between them. There are 14 residues in the CDR3. Germline CDR1 is MNHNS and CDR2 is SASEGT. CDR3 DNA sequence: TGTGCCAGCAGTTACGTGGACAGATTTCAAGAGCAGTACTTC. Protein product: CASSYVDRFQEQYF.